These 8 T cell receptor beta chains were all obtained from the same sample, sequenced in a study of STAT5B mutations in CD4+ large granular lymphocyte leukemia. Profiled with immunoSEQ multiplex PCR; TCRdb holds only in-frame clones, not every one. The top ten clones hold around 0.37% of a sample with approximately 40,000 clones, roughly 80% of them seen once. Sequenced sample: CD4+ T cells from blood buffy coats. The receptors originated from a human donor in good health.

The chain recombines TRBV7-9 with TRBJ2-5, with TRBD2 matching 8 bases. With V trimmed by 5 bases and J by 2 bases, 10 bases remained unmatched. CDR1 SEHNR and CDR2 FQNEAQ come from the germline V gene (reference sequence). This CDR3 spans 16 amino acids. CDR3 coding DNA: TGTGCCAGCAGCAAATCGGGAGGGGGTATACAAGAGACCCAGTACTTC. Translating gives CASSKSGGGIQETQYF.

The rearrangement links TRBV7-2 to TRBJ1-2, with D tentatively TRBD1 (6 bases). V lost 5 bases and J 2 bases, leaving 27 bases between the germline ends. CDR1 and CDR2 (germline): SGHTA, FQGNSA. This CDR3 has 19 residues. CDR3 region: CASSQLGVDSIVENYGYTF. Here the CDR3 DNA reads TGTGCCAGCAGCCAATTGGGGGTGGACAGCATAGTGGAGAACTATGGCTACACCTTC.

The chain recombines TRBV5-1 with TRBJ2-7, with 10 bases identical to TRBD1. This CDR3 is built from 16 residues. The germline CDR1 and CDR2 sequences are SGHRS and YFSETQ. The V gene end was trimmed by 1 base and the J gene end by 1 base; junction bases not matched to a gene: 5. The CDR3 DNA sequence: TGCGCCAGCAGCTTGAGGGCGGGACAGGGGTCCTACGAGCAGTACTTC. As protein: CASSLRAGQGSYEQYF.

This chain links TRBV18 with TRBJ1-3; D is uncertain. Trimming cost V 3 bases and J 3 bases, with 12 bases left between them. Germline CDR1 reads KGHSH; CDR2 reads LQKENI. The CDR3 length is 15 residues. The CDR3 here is CASSPGITYGNTIYF. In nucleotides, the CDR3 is TGTGCCAGCTCACCCGGCATCACCTATGGAAACACCATATATTTT.

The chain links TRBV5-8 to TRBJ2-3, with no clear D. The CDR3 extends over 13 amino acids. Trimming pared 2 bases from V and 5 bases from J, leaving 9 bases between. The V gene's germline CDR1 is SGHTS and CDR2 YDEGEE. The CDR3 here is CASSFEWQDTQYF. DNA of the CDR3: TGTGCCAGCAGCTTTGAGTGGCAAGATACGCAGTATTTT.

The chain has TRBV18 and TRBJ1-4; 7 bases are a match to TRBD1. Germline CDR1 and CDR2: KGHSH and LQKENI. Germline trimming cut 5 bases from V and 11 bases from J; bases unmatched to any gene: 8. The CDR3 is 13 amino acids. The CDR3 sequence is CASSDGTVGKLFF. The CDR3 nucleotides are TGTGCCAGCTCAGACGGGACAGTGGGTAAACTGTTTTTT.

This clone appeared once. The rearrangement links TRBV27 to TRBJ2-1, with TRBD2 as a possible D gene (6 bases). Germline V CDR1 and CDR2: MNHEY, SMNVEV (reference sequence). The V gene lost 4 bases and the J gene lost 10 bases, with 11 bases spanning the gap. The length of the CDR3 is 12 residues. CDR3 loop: CASSSFAGEQFF. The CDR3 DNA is TGTGCCAGCAGTTCCTTTGCGGGAGAGCAGTTCTTC.

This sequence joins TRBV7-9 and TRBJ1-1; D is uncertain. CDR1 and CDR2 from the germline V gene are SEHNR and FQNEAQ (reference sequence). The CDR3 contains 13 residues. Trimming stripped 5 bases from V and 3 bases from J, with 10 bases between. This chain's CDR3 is CASSRFKDTEAFF. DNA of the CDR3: TGTGCCAGCAGCCGATTTAAGGACACTGAAGCTTTCTTT.